The 14 T cell receptor beta chains below come from one sample, sequenced in a study of blood T cell repertoires in COVID-19. Libraries were prepared by immunoSEQ multiplex PCR; TCRdb keeps only in-frame clonotypes and omits some of them. The table lists 85,000 to 100,000 clones, 90% of them singletons, with 1.7% in the top ten. The sequencing sample was made of peripheral blood. Every receptor here comes from a man aged 60 to 69 with acute or convalescent COVID-19.

The rearrangement uses TRBV2 and TRBJ1-1; 8 bases map to TRBD1. Germline lookup yields CDR1 SNHLY and CDR2 FYNNEI. This CDR3 comprises 12 residues. V dropped 7 bases and J dropped 7; count of bases not matched to a gene: 5. The CDR3: CASKAGGFEAFF. CDR3 coding DNA: TGTGCCAGCAAGGCAGGGGGCTTTGAAGCTTTCTTT.

This clone was counted between two and nine times. The chain combines TRBV21-1 with TRBJ1-1; TRBD1 is the table's D call, not checked against the DNA. TRBV21-1 is described as a pseudogene. The CDR3 sequence is 17 residues long. In DNA form, the CDR3 reads TGTGCCAGCAGCGGGCACAGGGGGCTATACAGGAACACTGAAGCTTTCTTT. Encoded protein: CASSGHRGLYRNTEAFF.

This chain links TRBV6-5 with TRBJ1-1; tentative D call: TRBD1 (6 bases). V was shortened by 2 bases and J by 4 bases, with 17 bases between the two germline ends. The length of the CDR3 is 16 residues. Germline V gene sequence: CDR1 MNHEY, CDR2 SVGAGI. The DNA of the CDR3 is TGTGCCAGCAGTTACGGGCAGGGGAGTTTGGTCACTGAAGCTTTCTTT. Its protein product is CASSYGQGSLVTEAFF.

The chain is built from TRBV7-7 and TRBJ2-2, with 10 bases aligning to TRBD2. Germline lookup yields CDR1 SSHAT and CDR2 FNYEAQ (reference sequence). V gave up 4 bases and J gave up 4 bases; unmatched junction bases: 3. This CDR3 spans 15 amino acids. The CDR3 spells CASSSSGGGTGELFF. In DNA form, the CDR3 reads TGTGCCAGCAGCTCTAGCGGGGGTGGCACCGGGGAGCTGTTTTTT.

This clone was picked up one time. The CDR3 region is CASSPDRDGYGYTF. Here the CDR3 DNA reads TGTGCCAGTAGCCCTGACAGGGACGGCTATGGCTACACCTTC. The V call is TRBV19, the J call TRBJ1-2; 7 bases map to TRBD1. The V segment lost 6 bases and the J segment 4 bases; nucleotides outside the gene matches: 8. CDR1 LNHDA and CDR2 SQIVND come from the germline V gene (reference sequence). The CDR3 sequence is 14 residues long. The whole variable domain, filled in from reference TRBV19 and TRBJ1-2, reads DGGITQSPKYLFRKEGQNVTLSCEQNLNHDAMYWYRQDPGQGLRLIYYSQIVNDFQKGDIAEGYSVSREKKESFPLTVTSAQKNPTAFYLCASSPDRDGYGYTFGSGTRLTVV.

V and J are TRBV5-4 and TRBJ1-2; TRBD1 aligns across 7 bases. Germline lookup yields CDR1 SGHNT and CDR2 YYREEE (reference sequence). The CDR3 contains 14 residues. Trimming removed 4 bases from V and 6 bases from J; junction bases left unmatched: 9. CDR3: CASSRGGRWDGYTF. DNA for the CDR3: TGTGCCAGCAGCCGAGGGGGCAGGTGGGATGGCTACACCTTC. Full variable domain (missing parts from reference TRBV5-4 and TRBJ1-2): ETGVTQSPTHLIKTRGQQVTLRCSSQSGHNTVSWYQQALGQGPQFIFQYYREEENGRGNFPPRFSGLQFPNYSSELNVNALELDDSALYLCASSRGGRWDGYTFGSGTRLTVV.

The genes are TRBV18 and TRBJ2-1, with 10 bases aligning to TRBD2. Losses at the gene ends were 0 bases for V and 7 bases for J; bases not matched to a gene: 9. From germline, CDR1 is KGHSH and CDR2 LQKENI. The CDR3 has 17 amino acids. CDR3 sequence: CASSPPSGGATYNEQFF. For the CDR3, the DNA is TGTGCCAGCTCACCACCAAGCGGGGGGGCCACGTATAATGAGCAGTTCTTC.

The chain carries TRBV6-5 and TRBJ2-3; D is ambiguous. The CDR3 runs 13 residues. Germline V gene sequence: CDR1 MNHEY, CDR2 SVGAGI. V was trimmed by 7 bases and J by 6 bases, leaving 14 bases between them. The CDR3 nucleotides read TGTGCCAGCAATTCGGGTGTTACGGATACGCAGTATTTT. Protein sequence: CASNSGVTDTQYF.

This chain joins TRBV7-8 and TRBJ1-1; no definite D call. Germline V lookup: CDR1 SGHVS, CDR2 FQNEAQ. V lost 4 bases to trimming and J lost 0 bases, with 9 bases between them. There are 14 residues in the CDR3. The DNA of the CDR3 is TGTGCCAGCAGCTATACTGAGTTGAACACTGAAGCTTTCTTT. This translates into CASSYTELNTEAFF. Looking up the rest from reference TRBV7-8 and TRBJ1-1 gives the full variable domain: GAGVSQSPRYKVAKRGQDVALRCDPISGHVSLFWYQQALGQGPEFLTYFQNEAQLDKSGLPSDRFFAERPEGSVSTLKIQRTQQEDSAVYLCASSYTELNTEAFFGQGTRLTVV.

This chain connects TRBV19 to TRBJ1-1; a possible D gene is TRBD1 (6 bases). Germline V gene data show CDR1 as LNHDA and CDR2 as SQIVND (reference sequence). CDR3 length: 14 amino acids. The ends were cut back, 3 bases at V and 5 bases at J, with 13 bases in the middle. CDR3 sequence reads: CASSMVRGSTEAFF. The CDR3 DNA is TGTGCCAGTAGTATGGTAAGGGGGTCTACTGAAGCTTTCTTT.

This chain joins TRBV30 and TRBJ1-1, with D perhaps matching TRBD1 (5 bases). Germline values: CDR1 GTSNPN, CDR2 SVGIG (reference sequence). The V end lost 5 bases, the J end lost 0 bases, and 10 bases lay between the germline ends. The CDR3 loop spans 13 amino acids. The CDR3 nucleotides are TGTGCCTGGGCCAGGGAGGTGAACACTGAAGCTTTCTTT. This codes for CAWAREVNTEAFF.

J is TRBJ2-5 and V is TRBV5-1; TRBD1 is a possible D gene (6 bases). Trimming removed 2 bases from V and 2 bases from J, with 10 bases in between. The CDR3 covers 14 residues. Per the germline V gene, CDR1 is SGHRS and CDR2 is YFSETQ. The CDR3 spells CASSFSGQQETQYF. CDR3 in DNA: TGCGCCAGCAGCTTCTCCGGACAGCAAGAGACCCAGTACTTC. The complete variable domain, with remaining parts taken from reference TRBV5-1 and TRBJ2-5, reads KAGVTQTPRYLIKTRGQQVTLSCSPISGHRSVSWYQQTPGQGLQFLFEYFSETQRNKGNFPGRFSGRQFSNSRSEMNVSTLELGDSALYLCASSFSGQQETQYFGPGTRLLVL.

V usage is TRBV10-3 and J usage is TRBJ2-2; possible D gene TRBD1, 7 bases. CDR1 and CDR2 from the germline V gene are ENHRY and SYGVKD. This CDR3 is built from 15 residues. Trimming cost V 11 bases and J 5 bases, with 21 bases left between them. The CDR3 DNA reads TGTGCCGCCGGCCGGGAACAGGGGAGGACCGGGGAGCTGTTTTTT. This encodes CAAGREQGRTGELFF.

The rearrangement links TRBV9 to TRBJ1-6, with 8 bases aligning to TRBD1. The CDR3 is 14 amino acids. Trimming at V came to 2 bases and at J to 7 bases, leaving 2 bases not matched to a gene. Germline assignment: CDR1 SGDLS and CDR2 YYNGEE. The chain's CDR3 is CASSVRQGNSPLHF. In DNA form, the CDR3 reads TGTGCCAGCAGCGTGAGACAGGGGAATTCACCCCTCCACTTT.